This TCR beta chain was profiled in a study of T cells in Graves' hyperthyroidism and ophthalmopathy. Between the trimmed V and J ends, which lost 6 bases and 8 bases, there was a span of 13 bases. The CDR3 has 12 amino acids. Germline CDR1 MNHNS, CDR2 SASEGT. TCR beta CDR3 sequences were amplified from RNA transcripts. With the HTBI primer set, the TCR CDR3 went through a first round of RT-PCR. TCRdb redid the calling of the multiplex PCR reads with MiXCR, one entry per CDR3 protein. The data hold fewer than 650,000 distinct CDR3 sequences, with approximately 14% observed a single time. Diagnoses used clinical symptoms, serum thyroxine and TRAb, thyroid ultrasound and orbital computed tomography.

The J gene is TRBJ1-1, the V gene TRBV6-1; a weak D match, TRBD1 (6 bases). Sample: blood. The TCR originated in a woman aged 25 to 39 with Graves' hyperthyroidism that later progressed to Graves' ophthalmopathy. Here the CDR3 DNA reads TGTGCCAGCAGACGACCCGGGGGCGAAGCTTTCTTT. It yields the protein CASRRPGGEAFF.